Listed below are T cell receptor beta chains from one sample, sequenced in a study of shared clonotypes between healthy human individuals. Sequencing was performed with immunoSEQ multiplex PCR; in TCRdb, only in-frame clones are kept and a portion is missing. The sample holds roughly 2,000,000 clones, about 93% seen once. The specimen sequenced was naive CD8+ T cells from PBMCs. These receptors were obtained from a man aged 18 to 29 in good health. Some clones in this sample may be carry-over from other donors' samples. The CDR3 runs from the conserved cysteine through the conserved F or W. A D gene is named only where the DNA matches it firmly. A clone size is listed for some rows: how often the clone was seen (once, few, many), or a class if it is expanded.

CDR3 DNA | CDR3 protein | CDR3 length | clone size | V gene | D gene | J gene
TGTGCCAGTAGTACTGGACAGGGTCTAACAGATACGCAGTATTTT | CASSTGQGLTDTQYF | 15 | - | TRBV19 | TRBD1 | TRBJ2-3
TGTGCCATCAGTGAGCCCGGGGACAGGGGGGGGCACGAGCAGTACTTC | CAISEPGDRGGHEQYF | 16 | - | TRBV10-3 | TRBD1 | TRBJ2-7
TGTGCCAGCAGCTTAGAACGGCGGAGCACAGATACGCAGTATTTT | CASSLERRSTDTQYF | 15 | - | TRBV13 | - | TRBJ2-3
TGCGCCAGCAGTCTTGGACTAGCGGGAGCCTCGTACCAAGAGACCCAGTACTTC | CASSLGLAGASYQETQYF | 18 | - | TRBV10-2 | TRBD2 | TRBJ2-5
TGTGCCAGCAACCCTGCCGGGGGGGCTGACACTGAAGCTTTCTTT | CASNPAGGADTEAFF | 15 | once | TRBV28 | - | TRBJ1-1
TGTGCCAGCAGCCCAGCGGGCGCCATCTTAAATGAGCAGTTCTTC | CASSPAGAILNEQFF | 15 | - | TRBV7-8 | - | TRBJ2-1
TGTGCCAGCAGTTACTCGGCTTTCTACGAGCAGTACTTC | CASSYSAFYEQYF | 13 | - | TRBV6-6 | - | TRBJ2-7
TGTGCCAGCAGCGCACAGGGGGCGCGTGAAAAACTGTTTTTT | CASSAQGAREKLFF | 14 | - | TRBV9 | TRBD1 | TRBJ1-4
TGTGCCAGCAGCTTAAACAAGGGTGCCCAAACTTTAGGCTACACCTTC | CASSLNKGAQTLGYTF | 16 | - | TRBV13 | - | TRBJ1-2
TGTGCCAGCAGCCAGGAAGGTAGCGGGAGATGGCATGAGCAGTTCTTC | CASSQEGSGRWHEQFF | 16 | - | TRBV7-2 | TRBD2 | TRBJ2-1
TGCAGCGTTCTTGGCAGAGCGAACACTGAAGCTTTCTTT | CSVLGRANTEAFF | 13 | few | TRBV29-1 | - | TRBJ1-1
TGTGCCAGCAGTCCGCTACTAGCGGGAGGCTACAATGAGCAGTTCTTC | CASSPLLAGGYNEQFF | 16 | - | TRBV27 | TRBD2 | TRBJ2-1
TGTGCCAGCAGTTCCACCAGATTGAGCACAGATACGCAGTATTTT | CASSSTRLSTDTQYF | 15 | - | TRBV6-5 | - | TRBJ2-3
TGTGCCAGCAGATCTTTAGACGGCAATGAGCAGTTCTTC | CASRSLDGNEQFF | 13 | - | TRBV28 | - | TRBJ2-1
TGCGCCAGCAGCCAGGGACTCGGACAGGGTCTGGAGCAGTACTTC | CASSQGLGQGLEQYF | 15 | - | TRBV4-3 | TRBD1 | TRBJ2-7
TGTGCCTGCGGACTAGCGGGAGGGTTGGGATGGAATGAGCAGTTCTTC | CACGLAGGLGWNEQFF | 16 | - | TRBV11-1 | TRBD2 | TRBJ2-1
TGTGCCAGCAGGCGTGCCGGGACTAGCGGATACAATGAGCAGTTCTTC | CASRRAGTSGYNEQFF | 16 | - | TRBV11-2 | TRBD2 | TRBJ2-1
TGTGCCAGCAGTTTTGTTGGGGGCTCGGATGAAAAACTGTTTTTT | CASSFVGGSDEKLFF | 15 | - | TRBV27 | - | TRBJ1-4
TGTGCCAGCAGTTTAGAAGTCCCTCTAACCTACGAGCAGTACTTC | CASSLEVPLTYEQYF | 15 | - | TRBV27 | - | TRBJ2-7
TGTGCCACCAGCAGGGGACAGGGCCCAACTGAAGCTTTCTTT | CATSRGQGPTEAFF | 14 | few | TRBV15 | TRBD1 | TRBJ1-1
TGTGCCACCAGAACCAATCTCAGAGCTAACTATGGCTACACCTTC | CATRTNLRANYGYTF | 15 | once | TRBV28 | - | TRBJ1-2
TGCGCCAGCAGCCCCAAATCGGGCGTTACGACTGAAGCTTTCTTT | CASSPKSGVTTEAFF | 15 | - | TRBV5-1 | - | TRBJ1-1
TGTGCCAGCAGTTTATTGGGAGAAGAAAGCACAGATACGCAGTATTTT | CASSLLGEESTDTQYF | 16 | - | TRBV27 | - | TRBJ2-3
TGTGCCAGCAGCTTTGGGTCACAGGTCGAGTACTTC | CASSFGSQVEYF | 12 | - | TRBV7-2 | - | TRBJ2-7
TGTGCCAGTGTACAGGGGATGACTGAAGCTTTCTTT | CASVQGMTEAFF | 12 | - | TRBV19 | TRBD1 | TRBJ1-1
TGTGCCAGCAGCTTAGGGAGCGCCTCCTACAATGAGCAGTTCTTC | CASSLGSASYNEQFF | 15 | - | TRBV7-7 | - | TRBJ2-1
TGTGCCAGCAGTTTCCACGCTGCTAACTATGGCTACACCTTC | CASSFHAANYGYTF | 14 | few | TRBV27 | - | TRBJ1-2
TGTGCCAGCAGGCTAGTTTTAAGGAGTGAGGGTTTAGCTTTCTTT | CASRLVLRSEGLAFF | 15 | - | TRBV27 | - | TRBJ1-1
TGTGCCAGCAGTCCCCCCGGGACAGCCTACGAGCAGTACTTC | CASSPPGTAYEQYF | 14 | - | TRBV27 | TRBD1 | TRBJ2-7
TGCGCCAGCAGCTCGGACCCGAGTCCAGATACGCAGTATTTT | CASSSDPSPDTQYF | 14 | - | TRBV5-1 | - | TRBJ2-3
TGCAGCGGGGCACAGGGTTGGTCTGAAGCTTTCTTT | CSGAQGWSEAFF | 12 | - | TRBV29-1 | - | TRBJ1-1
TGTGCCAGCAGCTTAGCGGCGGGGGTTTTCGACGAGCAGTACTTC | CASSLAAGVFDEQYF | 15 | - | TRBV7-9 | TRBD2 | TRBJ2-7
TGTGCCAGCAGTTTTCTCCCGGCAGGGGGAGGCGATGAGCAGTTCTTC | CASSFLPAGGGDEQFF | 16 | - | TRBV27 | - | TRBJ2-1
TGTGCCAGCAGCGTAGATCGGGAGTGGGGTAGCTCCTACAATGAGCAGTTCTTC | CASSVDREWGSSYNEQFF | 18 | - | TRBV9 | - | TRBJ2-1
TGCGCCAGCAGCCAAGATCGGTCTAGCGGGAGCTACAATGAGCAGTTCTTC | CASSQDRSSGSYNEQFF | 17 | - | TRBV4-3 | TRBD2 | TRBJ2-1
TGTGCCAGTAGTCCCCGGACTAGCGGACTGTACAATGAGCAGTTCTTC | CASSPRTSGLYNEQFF | 16 | - | TRBV19 | TRBD2 | TRBJ2-1
TGCGCCAGCAGCCAAAGTAGCGGGAGTATAAATGAGCAGTTCTTC | CASSQSSGSINEQFF | 15 | - | TRBV4-3 | TRBD2 | TRBJ2-1
TGTGCCGGGGGGGGGAGCTCCTACAATGAGCAGTTCTTC | CAGGGSSYNEQFF | 13 | - | TRBV5-4 | TRBD2 | TRBJ2-1
TGTGCCAGCAGTGGTGGGGACAGCGACGAGCAGTACTTC | CASSGGDSDEQYF | 13 | - | TRBV6-1 | TRBD1 | TRBJ2-7
TGCGCCAGCAGCCCTACAGGGAGAGGCTCCTACGAGCAGTACTTC | CASSPTGRGSYEQYF | 15 | - | TRBV10-2 | - | TRBJ2-7
TGCGCCAGCAGCATAGGGGTGGGGATAAGCTCCTACAATGAGCAGTTCTTC | CASSIGVGISSYNEQFF | 17 | - | TRBV5-1 | - | TRBJ2-1
TGTGCCAGCAGACCTTGGGACAGGACGCTATGTGGCTACACCTTC | CASRPWDRTLCGYTF | 15 | - | TRBV6-9 | TRBD1 | TRBJ1-2
TGCGCCAGCAGCCAACTTGGGGGGGGTTATGGCTACACCTTC | CASSQLGGGYGYTF | 14 | - | TRBV4-1 | - | TRBJ1-2
TGTGCCAGCAGTTTCTCAGCGGGAGCTTCTATCTATGAGCAGTTCTTC | CASSFSAGASIYEQFF | 16 | - | TRBV27 | TRBD2 | TRBJ2-1
TGTGCCAGCAGTTACTCGATGACAGGGGGGACAGATACGCAGTATTTT | CASSYSMTGGTDTQYF | 16 | - | TRBV6-5 | TRBD1 | TRBJ2-3
TGTGCCAGCAGTCCCGAGCAGTACTTC | CASSPEQYF | 9 | - | TRBV6-5 | - | TRBJ2-7
TGTGCCAGCAGTTTATCATTTGGTTTAGAGCAGTACTTC | CASSLSFGLEQYF | 13 | - | TRBV27 | - | TRBJ2-7
TGTGCCAGCAGCGTAGGGACAGGGTTCTACGAGCAGTACTTC | CASSVGTGFYEQYF | 14 | - | TRBV9 | TRBD1 | TRBJ2-7
TGTGCCAGCAGTCCCCTAAGGGGACAGCACTCCTACGAGCAGTACTTC | CASSPLRGQHSYEQYF | 16 | once | TRBV28 | TRBD1 | TRBJ2-7
TGTGCCAGCAGCCCCCACGGGGGCGGCAATCAGCCCCAGCATTTT | CASSPHGGGNQPQHF | 15 | - | TRBV4-2 | - | TRBJ1-5
TGTGCCAGTAGTATGCGGGGGAGCAATCAGCCCCAGCATTTT | CASSMRGSNQPQHF | 14 | - | TRBV19 | - | TRBJ1-5
TGTGCCAGTTCTCCGAAATCGCAGGTGATCTATGGCTACACCTTC | CASSPKSQVIYGYTF | 15 | - | TRBV19 | - | TRBJ1-2
TGTGCCAGCAGTCCCTGGACAGAAGTCAACACTGAAGCTTTCTTT | CASSPWTEVNTEAFF | 15 | - | TRBV28 | - | TRBJ1-1
TGTGCCAGCAGTTACTCGGGAGGGGCGTTCGGCCACGAGCAGTACTTC | CASSYSGGAFGHEQYF | 16 | once | TRBV6-6 | TRBD2 | TRBJ2-7
TGTGCCTGGAGAAGGGACACTAAGAACACTGAAGCTTTCTTT | CAWRRDTKNTEAFF | 14 | few | TRBV30 | - | TRBJ1-1
TGTGCCTGTTTTGCCGGGACTAAAAGGCCCTACGAGCAGTACTTC | CACFAGTKRPYEQYF | 15 | - | TRBV30 | TRBD2 | TRBJ2-7
TGTGCCAGCAGCGTAAGGGGACACCGATATGCGGAGACCCAGTACTTC | CASSVRGHRYAETQYF | 16 | - | TRBV9 | - | TRBJ2-5
TGTGCCAGATGGGTGCAGAGGCGGGAGTTGGCAGATACGCAGTATTTT | CARWVQRRELADTQYF | 16 | - | TRBV6-7 | TRBD2 | TRBJ2-3
TGTGCCAGCAGTGAAGCGCTTCGGGAGGGCCCCCTCAATGAGCAGTTCTTC | CASSEALREGPLNEQFF | 17 | - | TRBV2 | TRBD2 | TRBJ2-1
TGTGCCAGCAGTTTATCATCAGGGGCCGGTCAGCCCCAGCATTTT | CASSLSSGAGQPQHF | 15 | few | TRBV27 | - | TRBJ1-5